This TCR delta chain is from a study of γδ T cells in repeated Plasmodium falciparum infection. Of note for this clone: The likely explanation is a read error, given a far larger clone one base away. The same CDR3 also results from other DNA sequences found in this sample.

TCRdb re-processed the multiplex PCR reads using CATT. Found here are about 48,000 delta-chain clones, around 1.6% of them singletons; the top ten hold over 7%. The source is a pool of human donors (malaria-infected and uninfected, not separated). Sequenced sample: gamma-delta T cells from blood.

CDR3 sequence reads: CALGDNKFRCSPYTDKLIF. The CDR3 coding sequence is TGTGCTCTTGGGGACAATAAATTTCGCTGTTCCCCGTACACAGATAAACTCATCTTT. The V gene is TRDV1, the J gene TRDJ1, with D hard to call. Germline V gives CDR1 TSWWSYY, CDR2 QGS. This CDR3 spans 19 amino acids.